Sequencing of this T cell receptor (beta chain) was carried out in a study of blood T cell repertoires in COVID-19. Profiled with immunoSEQ multiplex PCR; TCRdb holds only in-frame clones, not every one. The data show 70,000 or so clones, roughly 84% seen once. The CDR3 totals 18 residues. CDR1 and CDR2 (germline): WNHNN, SYGVQD (reference sequence). J was trimmed by 5 bases and V by 5 bases; bases with no gene match: 21. Sequenced sample: peripheral blood. This receptor was identified in a man aged 50 to 59 with acute or convalescent COVID-19. This chain connects TRBV10-1 to TRBJ2-7; TRBD2 agrees at 7 bases. The DNA for the CDR3 is TGCGCCAGCAGTTTCAAAGTGGCTCCAATCAGCGGGGAGGACGAGCAGTACTTC. Encoded protein: CASSFKVAPISGEDEQYF.